This TCR beta chain was identified in a study of CD8+CD57+ T cells in acquired aplastic anemia. The use of genomic DNA as template underpinned the TCR beta VDJ and CDR3 profiling. MiXCR, run by TCRdb on the reads, gives a single entry per CDR3 protein. In the table there are 98,000 or so distinct CDR3 sequences, less than 65% of which are singletons. Trimming shortened V by 7 bases and J by 5 bases, and 16 bases separated the two germline ends. CDR1 is SQVTM, CDR2 ANQGSEA, per germline. The CDR3 loop spans 13 amino acids. The TCR sequence derives from a human donor in good health, serving as a control. This chain links TRBV29-1 with TRBJ2-3; a weak D match, TRBD2 (6 bases). Sequencing was performed on sorted CD4+, CD8+, or CD8+CD57+ T cells (not recorded which) from PBMCs. DNA for the CDR3: TGCAGCGGAACCTGGCGGGGATTAGATACGCAGTATTTT. It yields the protein CSGTWRGLDTQYF.